This TCR beta chain was profiled in a study of T cell clonality in common variable immunodeficiency. Sequencing used immunoSEQ multiplex PCR; TCRdb keeps in-frame clones, though not all of them. This sample has 42,000 or so clones, each found more than once. There are many counts of this clone. The read terminates 3 residues before the CDR3 end, so the remaining end is supplied by the germline J gene. CDR3 size: 13 residues. Germline V gives CDR1 SGHTA, CDR2 FQGNSA. V is TRBV7-2 and J is TRBJ1-2, with TRBD1 matching 7 bases. Sequencing was carried out using peripheral blood mononuclear cells. The sequence came from a person between 18 and 75 years old in good health. The sequenced CDR3 bases are TGTGCCAGCAGCTTAGTTACAGGGGACGGC. Encoded protein: CASSLVTGDG. The CDR3 in full is CASSLVTGDGYTF.